This T cell receptor (beta chain) comes out of a study of a mutant IDH1 vaccine in newly diagnosed glioma. Generated by immunoSEQ multiplex PCR, the TCRdb table keeps only in-frame clones and is missing some. The sample carries 45,000 to 60,000 clones, more than 85% recorded once. As for time point: week 11, during vaccination. Doses comprised 300 ug of mutant IDH1 20-mer peptide each, plus topical imiquimod. Regarding this clone: No antigen is known for it.

The source is a man aged 50 to 60 with glioma. The specimen was PBMCs, collected from a glioma patient whose treatment included an IDH1 peptide vaccine.

CDR3 DNA sequence: TGTGCCAGCAGTTACTCGAAACGGAATCAGCCCCAGCATTTT. Protein product: CASSYSKRNQPQHF. This chain uses TRBV6-6 with TRBJ1-5; D is ambiguous. In germline, CDR1 is MNHNY, CDR2 SVGAGI (reference sequence). V was shortened by 0 bases and J by 4 bases, with 7 bases between the two germline ends. CDR3 length: 14 amino acids.